This is a list of T cell receptor beta chains from one sample in a study of T cell repertoires in cytomegalovirus infection. TCRdb ran MiXCR on the reads and lists one entry per CDR3 protein. Counted here are about 230,000 distinct CDR3 sequences, roughly 22% occurring once; the ten biggest clones make up about 20%. The sample comprised CD8+ T cells from PBMCs. The source is a human donor in good health (CMV status not recorded). Some clones in this sample may be carry-over from other donors' samples. The CDR3 runs from the conserved cysteine through the conserved F or W. Each record gives: CDR3 protein, CDR3 DNA, D gene, J gene, clone size, V gene, CDR3 length. A D gene is named only where the DNA matches it firmly. Where a row states a size, it is once, few, many or the class of an expanded clone; other rows omit it.

CDR3: CASQYSLGAEQFF
DNA: TGTGCCAGCCAGTACAGCCTAGGGGCTGAGCAGTTCTTC
D: NA
J: TRBJ2-1
size: NA
V: TRBV25-1
length: 13

CDR3: CASSSFGQGSYEQYF
DNA: TGTGCCAGCAGCTCGTTCGGACAGGGGTCCTACGAGCAGTACTTC
D: TRBD1
J: TRBJ2-7
size: many
V: TRBV7-8
length: 15

CDR3: CASSPTSDGYTF
DNA: TGTGCCAGCAGCCCGACTAGCGATGGCTACACCTTC
D: NA
J: TRBJ1-2
size: many
V: TRBV7-9
length: 12

CDR3: CASSLHGGVEQFF
DNA: TGTGCCAGCAGCCTCCACGGGGGGGTTGAGCAGTTCTTC
D: TRBD2
J: TRBJ2-1
size: few
V: TRBV7-3
length: 13

CDR3: CASSMTSPGLATDTQYF
DNA: TGTGCCAGCAGCATGACTTCTCCTGGCTTAGCAACAGATACGCAGTATTTT
D: NA
J: TRBJ2-3
size: many
V: TRBV7-9
length: 17

CDR3: CASSFGSGNEQFF
DNA: TGTGCCAGCAGCTTTGGTAGCGGCAATGAGCAGTTCTTC
D: NA
J: TRBJ2-1
size: many
V: TRBV7-6
length: 13

CDR3: CASSGGGTGAAEQYF
DNA: TGTGCCAGCAGCGGGGGGGGGACAGGGGCTGCCGAGCAGTACTTC
D: TRBD1
J: TRBJ2-7
size: NA
V: TRBV9
length: 15

CDR3: CASSVGTGVNTEAFF
DNA: TGCGCCAGCAGTGTAGGGACAGGAGTGAACACTGAAGCTTTCTTT
D: TRBD1
J: TRBJ1-1
size: once
V: TRBV10-2
length: 15

CDR3: CASSPAYEQYF
DNA: TGTGCCAGCAGCCCCGCCTACGAGCAGTACTTC
D: NA
J: TRBJ2-7
size: many
V: TRBV2
length: 11

CDR3: CSARDYVQAGDQPQHF
DNA: TGCAGTGCTAGAGATTACGTACAGGCGGGAGATCAGCCCCAGCATTTT
D: NA
J: TRBJ1-5
size: NA
V: TRBV20-1
length: 16

CDR3: CASSFPNREFPEAFF
DNA: TGTGCCAGCAGTTTCCCCAACAGGGAGTTCCCTGAAGCTTTCTTT
D: NA
J: TRBJ1-1
size: few
V: TRBV12-3/TRBV12-4
length: 15

CDR3: CASSLARPGQRYNEQFF
DNA: TGTGCCAGCAGCTTAGCCAGACCGGGACAGAGATACAATGAGCAGTTCTTC
D: TRBD1
J: TRBJ2-1
size: many
V: TRBV7-8
length: 17

CDR3: CSASTSSSYEQYF
DNA: TGCAGTGCGTCCACCTCAAGCTCCTACGAGCAGTACTTC
D: NA
J: TRBJ2-7
size: NA
V: TRBV20-1
length: 13

CDR3: CASIGDGYTF
DNA: TGTGCCAGCATCGGGGACGGCTACACCTTC
D: NA
J: TRBJ1-2
size: NA
V: TRBV2
length: 10

CDR3: CSVDPVGNTEAFF
DNA: TGCAGCGTCGATCCGGTCGGGAACACTGAAGCTTTCTTT
D: NA
J: TRBJ1-1
size: few
V: TRBV29-1
length: 13

CDR3: CASSLRLLSSYEQYF
DNA: TGTGCCAGCAGTCTCAGGTTGCTGAGCTCCTACGAGCAGTACTTC
D: NA
J: TRBJ2-7
size: NA
V: TRBV28
length: 15

CDR3: CSVLGQGNTEAFF
DNA: TGCAGCGTCTTAGGGCAGGGTAACACTGAAGCTTTCTTT
D: NA
J: TRBJ1-1
size: NA
V: TRBV29-1
length: 13

CDR3: CASSPVTGPSYEQYF
DNA: TGTGCCAGCAGCCCCGTGACAGGACCATCCTACGAGCAGTACTTC
D: NA
J: TRBJ2-7
size: NA
V: TRBV7-9
length: 15

CDR3: CASSATGELFF
DNA: TGTGCCAGCAGTGCTACCGGGGAGCTGTTTTTT
D: NA
J: TRBJ2-2
size: many
V: TRBV2
length: 11

CDR3: CASSLRRGPSTDTQYF
DNA: TGTGCCAGCAGCTTACGGAGGGGCCCTAGCACAGATACGCAGTATTTT
D: NA
J: TRBJ2-3
size: many
V: TRBV7-6
length: 16

CDR3: CASSQVSGKGYEQYF
DNA: TGCGCCAGCAGCCAAGTTTCAGGGAAAGGCTACGAGCAGTACTTC
D: NA
J: TRBJ2-7
size: NA
V: TRBV4-1
length: 15

CDR3: CASSPGQGLRAFF
DNA: TGCGCCAGCAGCCCCGGACAGGGATTGAGAGCTTTCTTT
D: TRBD1
J: TRBJ1-1
size: many
V: TRBV4-1
length: 13

CDR3: CASSYSMDSKRGYTF
DNA: TGTGCCAGCAGTTACTCGATGGACTCTAAGCGGGGCTACACCTTC
D: NA
J: TRBJ1-2
size: few
V: TRBV6-5
length: 15

CDR3: CASSLDGHEQYF
DNA: TGCGCCAGCAGCTTGGATGGCCACGAGCAGTACTTC
D: NA
J: TRBJ2-7
size: NA
V: TRBV5-1
length: 12

CDR3: CASSGQGPNSPLHF
DNA: TGTGCCAGTAGCGGACAGGGACCAAATTCACCCCTCCACTTT
D: TRBD1
J: TRBJ1-6
size: NA
V: TRBV19
length: 14

CDR3: CASSLAQGENTEAFF
DNA: TGTGCCAGCAGCTTAGCGCAGGGAGAGAACACTGAAGCTTTCTTT
D: NA
J: TRBJ1-1
size: once
V: TRBV7-6
length: 15

CDR3: CASRSIGLPSYEQYF
DNA: TGTGCCAGCAGAAGTATAGGGTTACCCTCCTACGAGCAGTACTTC
D: NA
J: TRBJ2-7
size: NA
V: TRBV28
length: 15

CDR3: CASSPPPGMEAGELFF
DNA: TGTGCCAGCAGCCCCCCCCCGGGAATGGAGGCCGGGGAGCTGTTTTTT
D: NA
J: TRBJ2-2
size: few
V: TRBV28
length: 16

CDR3: CSVSLDRARTFF
DNA: TGCAGCGTTTCTCTGGACAGGGCGAGGACTTTCTTT
D: TRBD1
J: TRBJ1-1
size: few
V: TRBV29-1
length: 12

CDR3: CASSLVALGTNTEAFF
DNA: TGTGCCAGCAGCTTAGTTGCGTTAGGAACTAACACTGAAGCTTTCTTT
D: NA
J: TRBJ1-1
size: many
V: TRBV7-2
length: 16

CDR3: CASSPGGIYGYTF
DNA: TGTGCCAGCAGCCCAGGGGGCATCTATGGCTACACCTTC
D: TRBD1
J: TRBJ1-2
size: many
V: TRBV12-3/TRBV12-4
length: 13

CDR3: CAIPIPDGLGRDEQYF
DNA: TGTGCCATCCCAATCCCCGACGGGCTCGGACGCGACGAGCAGTACTTC
D: NA
J: TRBJ2-7
size: many
V: TRBV7-9
length: 16

CDR3: CASSQEGQNTEAFF
DNA: TGCGCCAGCAGCCAAGAGGGGCAGAACACTGAAGCTTTCTTT
D: NA
J: TRBJ1-1
size: many
V: TRBV4-1
length: 14

CDR3: CASGLLDTEAFF
DNA: TGTGCCAGCGGGCTGTTGGACACTGAAGCTTTCTTT
D: NA
J: TRBJ1-1
size: NA
V: TRBV25-1
length: 12

CDR3: CASSEPGADTEAFF
DNA: TGTGCCAGCAGTGAACCAGGGGCGGACACTGAAGCTTTCTTT
D: NA
J: TRBJ1-1
size: NA
V: TRBV2
length: 14

CDR3: CASSNPDRSMNTEAFF
DNA: TGTGCCAGCAGCAACCCCGACAGATCAATGAACACTGAAGCTTTCTTT
D: NA
J: TRBJ1-1
size: few
V: TRBV7-9
length: 16

CDR3: CASRDRGRPQHF
DNA: TGTGCCAGCCGGGACAGGGGAAGGCCCCAGCATTTT
D: TRBD1
J: TRBJ1-5
size: NA
V: TRBV28
length: 12

CDR3: CASSLGVGQGTYEQYF
DNA: TGTGCCAGCAGCTTAGGGGTAGGACAGGGAACCTACGAGCAGTACTTC
D: TRBD1
J: TRBJ2-7
size: many
V: TRBV11-2
length: 16

CDR3: CSVELRSNYGYTF
DNA: TGCAGCGTTGAACTGCGCAGTAACTATGGCTACACCTTC
D: NA
J: TRBJ1-2
size: NA
V: TRBV29-1
length: 13

CDR3: CASSNRGVGGYTF
DNA: TGTGCCAGCAGTAACAGGGGAGTTGGCGGCTACACCTTC
D: TRBD1
J: TRBJ1-2
size: NA
V: TRBV12-3/TRBV12-4
length: 13

CDR3: CASSSAQGMSYEQYF
DNA: TGTGCCAGCAGTTCGGCGCAGGGGATGTCCTACGAGCAGTACTTC
D: NA
J: TRBJ2-7
size: few
V: TRBV12-3/TRBV12-4
length: 15